The 32 T cell receptor beta chains below were found in one sample sequenced in a study of control samples from healthy donors and cancer patients (dated by TCRdb to the early 2020s). Library generation was performed with the immunoSEQ multiplex PCR assay. TCRdb limited this immuneACCESS table to in-frame rearrangements with V and J called. A share of clones is missing; checked studies link under half to unresolved V genes, and the rest is unexplained. The sample table shows some 49,000 clones, and 70% to 90% are seen once. The ten largest clones capture over 2.5% of the sample. The sequenced sample consisted of PBMCs. The source is a woman in her forties or fifties with lung cancer.

This clone occurred once. The chain recombines TRBV19 with TRBJ1-3; no definite D call. CDR3 length equals 12 residues. Germline lookup yields CDR1 LNHDA and CDR2 SQIVND (reference sequence). V was pared by 6 bases and J by 5 bases, with 8 bases between. CDR3 nucleotide sequence: TGTGCCAGTAGCAGTATCCGAAACACCATATATTTT. Translating it yields CASSSIRNTIYF.

The chain has TRBV27 and TRBJ2-7, with 9 positions matching TRBD2. The germline gives CDR1 MNHEY, CDR2 SMNVEV (reference sequence). Trimming at V came to 6 bases and at J to 0 bases, leaving 6 bases not matched to a gene. CDR3 size: 15 residues. CDR3 DNA: TGTGCCAGCAGGCGCGGGGGGGGGAGCTCCTACGAGCAGTACTTC. The encoded protein is CASRRGGGSSYEQYF.

The chain links TRBV28 to TRBJ1-6, with D uncertain. The CDR3 length is 15 residues. Per germline, CDR1 MDHEN and CDR2 SYDVKM. V lost 6 bases and J 7 bases, leaving 16 bases between the germline ends. This CDR3 reads CASSWRQLLNSPLHF. DNA for the CDR3: TGTGCCAGCAGCTGGAGGCAGTTATTGAATTCACCCCTCCACTTT.

CDR3 DNA: TGTGCCACCTCCAGGGGCGGGTACAATGAGCAGTTCTTC. It specifies CATSRGGYNEQFF. This chain uses TRBV24-1 with TRBJ2-1, with TRBD1 as a possible D gene (6 bases). V shed 9 bases and J shed 4 bases, with 12 bases lying between them. The CDR3 spans 13 residues. CDR1 KGHDR and CDR2 SFDVKD come from the germline V gene.

The chain joins TRBV6-5 to TRBJ2-5, with D maybe TRBD1 (6 bases). Germline loops: CDR1 MNHEY, CDR2 SVGAGI. The CDR3 totals 14 residues. Trimming cost V 7 bases and J 9 bases, with 21 bases left between them. The CDR3 nucleotides read TGTGCCAGCACATTAGGGGGATTTGACGATTCCCAGTACTTC. The encoded protein is CASTLGGFDDSQYF.

The V gene is TRBV6-2 or TRBV6-3, the J gene TRBJ2-1; no reliable D call. CDR1 and CDR2 (germline): MNHEY, SVGEGT. The CDR3 runs 13 residues. The V and J ends lost 0 bases and 10 bases respectively, with 10 bases between them. CDR3 bases: TGTGCCAGCAGTTACTCGACCCTACAGGAGCAGTTCTTC. Amino acids: CASSYSTLQEQFF.

On this clone itself: Other nucleotide sequences from this sample produce the same CDR3. The V gene is TRBV6-5, the J gene TRBJ2-7, with TRBD1 as a possible D gene (5 bases). Germline V gene data show CDR1 as MNHEY and CDR2 as SVGAGI. The CDR3 runs to 13 residues. Trimming pared 2 bases from V and 2 bases from J, leaving 7 bases between. The CDR3 is CASSYGRAYEQYF. The CDR3 bases are TGTGCCAGCAGTTACGGCAGGGCCTACGAGCAGTACTTC.

The gene calls are TRBV6-5 and TRBJ1-5; D uncertain. The V gene's germline CDR1 is MNHEY and CDR2 SVGAGI. CDR3 length: 15 amino acids. V gave up 5 bases and J gave up 0 bases, with 11 bases separating them. CDR3 residues: CASSLTADSNQPQHF. The DNA for the CDR3 is TGTGCCAGCAGTCTTACAGCTGATAGCAATCAGCCCCAGCATTTT.

V gene TRBV28 combines with J gene TRBJ2-7; 7 bases are shared with TRBD1. This CDR3 is 14 amino acids long. In germline, CDR1 is MDHEN, CDR2 SYDVKM. V was clipped by 4 bases and J by 4 bases; unmatched bases: 7. This CDR3 is CASSSQGVRYEQYF. CDR3 bases: TGTGCCAGCAGTTCCCAGGGGGTTAGATACGAGCAGTACTTC. The entire variable domain, with the rest obtained from reference TRBV28 and TRBJ2-7, is as follows: DVKVTQSSRYLVKRTGEKVFLECVQDMDHENMFWYRQDPGLGLRLIYFSYDVKMKEKGDIPEGYSVSREKKERFSLILESASTNQTSMYLCASSSQGVRYEQYFGPGTRLTVT.

The chain links TRBV24-1 to TRBJ1-2; D not certain. Germline CDR1 KGHDR, CDR2 SFDVKD. CDR3 size: 13 residues. Deletions cut 6 bases from V and 6 bases from J, with 13 bases between. The CDR3 nucleotides read TGTGCCACCAGTTCCGGATTATTTAATGGCTACACCTTC. Translating it yields CATSSGLFNGYTF.

CDR3 residues: CASSLVRGQGWDQPQHF. The CDR3 nucleotides read TGTGCCAGCAGCTTAGTCCGAGGACAGGGATGGGATCAGCCCCAGCATTTT. V is TRBV7-9 and J is TRBJ1-5; 8 bases are shared with TRBD1. Germline V gives CDR1 SEHNR, CDR2 FQNEAQ (reference sequence). Trimming removed 1 base from V and 5 bases from J; junction bases left unmatched: 10. This CDR3 comprises 17 residues.

The chain carries TRBV12-3 or TRBV12-4 and TRBJ1-1, with unresolved D. The CDR3 sequence is 11 residues long. V was cut by 2 bases and J by 7 bases, with 5 bases left in between. CDR3 sequence: CASSLWGEAFF. The CDR3 DNA follows: TGTGCCAGCAGTTTATGGGGTGAAGCTTTCTTT.

The rearrangement joins TRBV25-1 to TRBJ1-2; 8 bases align to TRBD1. Germline loops: CDR1 MGHDK, CDR2 SYGVNS. Germline trimming cut 5 bases from V and 0 bases from J; bases unmatched to any gene: 11. The CDR3 runs 17 residues. The CDR3 here is CASSNQGARGTNYGYTF. The DNA for the CDR3 is TGTGCCAGCAGTAACCAGGGGGCCCGGGGAACTAACTATGGCTACACCTTC.

This rearrangement joins TRBV20-1 to TRBJ2-1; D possibly corresponds to TRBD2 (6 bases). The CDR3 sequence is 11 residues long. The V and J ends lost 6 bases and 5 bases respectively, with 8 bases between them. CDR1 DFQATT and CDR2 SNEGSKA come from the germline V gene (reference sequence). The CDR3 protein is CSARLDNEQFF. DNA for the CDR3: TGCAGTGCCAGACTAGACAATGAGCAGTTCTTC.

This chain links TRBV24-1 with TRBJ2-2; the D is unclear. Trimming stripped 2 bases from V and 5 bases from J, with 11 bases between. The CDR3 spans 15 residues. The germline CDR1 and CDR2 sequences are KGHDR and SFDVKD. CDR3 nucleotides: TGTGCCACCAGTGATTCGGGCCCGAGGACCGGGGAGCTGTTTTTT. Protein product: CATSDSGPRTGELFF.

The chain joins TRBV4-2 to TRBJ2-3, with D tentatively TRBD1 or TRBD2 (7 bases each). CDR1 LGHNA and CDR2 YNFKEQ come from the germline V gene. The germline V and J ends were trimmed by 1 base and 0 bases, with 23 bases remaining between them. This CDR3 has 20 residues. The CDR3 loop is CASSQARGRDRLISTDTQYF. CDR3 nucleotide sequence: TGTGCCAGCAGCCAAGCCCGGGGGAGGGACAGACTAATTAGCACAGATACGCAGTATTTT.

The chain combines TRBV9 with TRBJ1-2; TRBD1 aligns across 9 bases. The V gene end was trimmed by 2 bases and the J gene end by 3 bases; junction bases not matched to a gene: 8. Germline V gives CDR1 SGDLS, CDR2 YYNGEE. The CDR3 extends over 16 amino acids. CDR3 DNA: TGTGCCAGCAGCGTCACCTACGACAGGGGGTACTATGGCTACACCTTC. This sequence encodes CASSVTYDRGYYGYTF.

In this sample, this clone turned up once. The rearrangement uses TRBV7-8 and TRBJ1-1, with a possible D match to TRBD1 (5 bases). Looked up from germline, CDR1 is SGHVS and CDR2 is FQNEAQ. The ends were cut back, 4 bases at V and 0 bases at J, with 18 bases in the middle. The length of the CDR3 is 17 residues. The DNA for the CDR3 is TGTGCCAGCAGCTCCGGGACTGATTCTCCTGTGAACACTGAAGCTTTCTTT. This gives the protein CASSSGTDSPVNTEAFF. The full variable domain, in which reference TRBV7-8 and TRBJ1-1 provide the parts outside the CDR3, is GAGVSQSPRYKVAKRGQDVALRCDPISGHVSLFWYQQALGQGPEFLTYFQNEAQLDKSGLPSDRFFAERPEGSVSTLKIQRTQQEDSAVYLCASSSGTDSPVNTEAFFGQGTRLTVV.

For the CDR3, the DNA is TGTGCCAGCAGCGTACGGGGTGCGAACACTGAAGCTTTCTTT. It yields the protein CASSVRGANTEAFF. This chain links TRBV9 with TRBJ1-1; D not certain. The V end lost 1 base, the J end lost 1 base, and 8 bases lay between the germline ends. The CDR3 runs 14 residues. The germline V gene encodes CDR1 SGDLS and CDR2 YYNGEE. The full variable domain, in which reference TRBV9 and TRBJ1-1 provide the parts outside the CDR3, is DSGVTQTPKHLITATGQRVTLRCSPRSGDLSVYWYQQSLDQGLQFLIQYYNGEERAKGNILERFSAQQFPDLHSELNLSSLELGDSALYFCASSVRGANTEAFFGQGTRLTVV.

The chain uses TRBV7-6 and TRBJ1-3, with D possibly matching TRBD1 (5 bases). Germline V lookup: CDR1 SGHVS, CDR2 FNYEAQ. Trimming took off 5 bases at V and 0 bases at J, with 8 bases between the two ends. CDR3 length equals 14 residues. The CDR3 coding sequence is TGTGCCAGCAGCCGGACACCCTCTGGAAACACCATATATTTT. Translating gives CASSRTPSGNTIYF.

The V and J genes are TRBV24-1 and TRBJ2-1; TRBD1 aligns across 7 bases. This CDR3 has 13 amino acids. CDR1 is KGHDR, CDR2 SFDVKD, per germline. Unmatched junction bases numbered 3, after V lost 4 bases and J lost 7 bases. The CDR3 is CATSETGENEQFF. CDR3 DNA sequence: TGTGCCACCAGTGAAACAGGGGAAAATGAGCAGTTCTTC.

The chain links TRBV18 to TRBJ2-3; 9 positions match TRBD2. This CDR3 contains 17 residues. Germline CDR1 is KGHSH and CDR2 is LQKENI. After removal of 3 bases from V and 1 base from J, the junction contained 8 bases not matched to a gene. The CDR3 protein is CASSPRGLAGRTDTQYF. In nucleotides, the CDR3 is TGTGCCAGCTCACCCCGAGGTCTAGCGGGGCGCACAGATACGCAGTATTTT.

The CDR3 DNA follows: TGTGCCAGCAGTTTAGCCGGGACTAGCGGAAATGAGCAGTTCTTC. The encoded protein is CASSLAGTSGNEQFF. The J gene is TRBJ2-1, the V gene TRBV28; 11 nucleotides line up with TRBD2. The CDR3 extends over 15 amino acids. V lost 2 bases to trimming and J lost 7 bases; unmatched junction nucleotides: 4. Germline-derived CDR1 and CDR2 are MDHEN and SYDVKM. Full variable domain (rest looked up from reference TRBV28 and TRBJ2-1): DVKVTQSSRYLVKRTGEKVFLECVQDMDHENMFWYRQDPGLGLRLIYFSYDVKMKEKGDIPEGYSVSREKKERFSLILESASTNQTSMYLCASSLAGTSGNEQFFGPGTRLTVL.

This clone was observed a few times. DNA for the CDR3: TGTGCCTGGAGTGTACGGACCGGGACAGCAATAGGGAGCTACACCTTC. This sequence encodes CAWSVRTGTAIGSYTF. The V and J genes are TRBV30 and TRBJ1-2; 7 bases are shared with TRBD1. With V trimmed by 0 bases and J by 9 bases, 16 bases remained unmatched. CDR1 and CDR2 from the germline V gene are GTSNPN and SVGIG (reference sequence). The CDR3 consists of 16 residues.

This clone occurred once. The chain employs TRBV30 and TRBJ1-2, with a possible D match to TRBD1 (5 bases). The CDR3 has 17 amino acids. Trimming shortened V by 2 bases and J by 0 bases, and 19 bases separated the two germline ends. Germline CDR1 GTSNPN, CDR2 SVGIG (reference sequence). The CDR3 loop is CAWSRMGGTEANYGYTF. The CDR3 coding sequence is TGTGCCTGGAGTAGGATGGGGGGGACTGAAGCTAACTATGGCTACACCTTC.

This clone was seen only a few times. The chain uses TRBV5-6 and TRBJ2-6; the D is unclear. Germline V gene data show CDR1 as SGHDT and CDR2 as YYEEEE. The CDR3 sequence is 18 residues long. V dropped 1 base and J dropped 4 bases, with 18 bases sitting between them. The CDR3, as DNA: TGTGCCAGCAGCTTGATCGAAGTATCTGAGGTAGGGGCCAACGTCCTGACTTTC. Encoded protein: CASSLIEVSEVGANVLTF.

CDR3 amino acids: CASSGANMNTGELFF. The CDR3 coding sequence is TGTGCCAGCAGCGGGGCGAACATGAACACCGGGGAGCTGTTTTTT. The chain has TRBV9 and TRBJ2-2, with D unclear. CDR3 length equals 15 residues. Looked up from germline, CDR1 is SGDLS and CDR2 is YYNGEE. Trimming left V 3 bases short and J 1 base short, with 10 bases between.

The V call is TRBV7-7, the J call TRBJ2-2, with D maybe TRBD1 (7 bases). The CDR3 spans 15 residues. Germline V gene data show CDR1 as SSHAT and CDR2 as FNYEAQ (reference sequence). Trimming took off 5 bases at V and 0 bases at J, with 10 bases between the two ends. CDR3 sequence: CASSDREANTGELFF. The CDR3 nucleotides are TGTGCCAGCAGCGACAGGGAGGCGAACACCGGGGAGCTGTTTTTT. Based on the CDR3 plus reference TRBV7-7 and TRBJ2-2, the full variable domain is GAGVSQSPRYKVTKRGQDVTLRCDPISSHATLYWYQQALGQGPEFLTYFNYEAQPDKSGLPSDRFSAERPEGSISTLTIQRTEQRDSAMYRCASSDREANTGELFFGEGSRLTVL.

This clone was seen a few times. The chain has TRBV7-9 and TRBJ1-3, with 8 bases that match TRBD1. This CDR3 spans 17 amino acids. CDR1 SEHNR and CDR2 FQNEAQ come from the germline V gene (reference sequence). Trimming cost V 5 bases and J 4 bases; bases outside gene matches: 13. CDR3 DNA sequence: TGTGCCAGCAGCGCTCATTGGTGGACAGGGTCCGGAAACACCATATATTTT. It codes for CASSAHWWTGSGNTIYF.

The genes are TRBV28 and TRBJ1-1; D is undetermined. CDR3 size: 14 residues. Germline V gives CDR1 MDHEN, CDR2 SYDVKM. With 5 bases removed from V and 4 bases from J, the gap between germline ends came to 14 bases. The CDR3 protein is CASSPGRGVTEAFF. For the CDR3, the DNA is TGTGCCAGCAGTCCTGGACGAGGCGTCACTGAAGCTTTCTTT.

J is TRBJ1-2 and V is TRBV5-4; 8 bases agree with TRBD1. This CDR3 spans 14 amino acids. The V and J ends lost 5 bases and 4 bases, in that order; junction bases with no gene match: 7. Per germline, CDR1 SGHNT and CDR2 YYREEE (reference sequence). This CDR3 reads CASRPGGYGYGYTF. The CDR3 DNA reads as TGTGCCAGCAGGCCAGGGGGCTACGGCTATGGCTACACCTTC.

The chain recombines TRBV7-9 with TRBJ1-6, with TRBD1 matching over 9 bases. The V and J ends lost 5 bases and 10 bases, in that order; junction bases with no gene match: 9. Germline CDR1 SEHNR, CDR2 FQNEAQ (reference sequence). This CDR3 has 15 residues. CDR3 in DNA: TGTGCCAGCAGCCCCTTCACAGGGGGCGAATCACCCCTCCACTTT. It encodes CASSPFTGGESPLHF.